This TCR beta chain was recorded in a study of response to subunit inactivated influenza vaccine. Findings and limits, study-wide: That few new T cells are recruited by each seasonal influenza vaccination was the authors' suggestion.

As to this clonotype: The target antigen is unknown.

Using its own MiXCR run on the RT-PCR reads, TCRdb lists one record per CDR3 protein. Here the sample spans about 530,000 distinct CDR3 sequences, over 10% being singletons. With 8 bases clipped from V and 5 bases from J, the junction kept 8 bases outside the gene matches. The CDR3 contains 14 residues. The clonotype was recovered from a man aged 45-65 years who received an inactivated influenza vaccine. V usage is TRBV12-3 or TRBV12-4 and J usage is TRBJ2-5, with 10 bases matching TRBD2. Sequenced material: PBMCs from blood, taken around seven weeks after vaccination. The DNA of the CDR3 is TGTGCCAGCTTAGCGGGGGGTGAATGGGAGACCCAGTACTTC. Residues: CASLAGGEWETQYF.